The subject of this entry is one TCR beta chain. The V gene lost 3 bases and the J gene lost 1 base, with 16 bases spanning the gap. This CDR3 contains 16 residues. Germline V lookup: CDR1 DFQATT, CDR2 SNEGSKA (reference sequence). These data are taken from a study of T cells in Graves' hyperthyroidism and ophthalmopathy. Using RNA transcripts as the source, TCR beta CDR3 regions were amplified. Primed by the HTBI set, a first-round RT-PCR was run on the TCR CDR3. TCRdb reanalysed the multiplex PCR reads using MiXCR and keeps one entry per CDR3 protein. The data hold 490,000 or so distinct CDR3 sequences, with just under 20% observed a single time.

Sequencing was performed on blood. This rearrangement joins TRBV20-1 to TRBJ2-1; D possibly corresponds to TRBD2 (6 bases). This sequence was found in a man aged 35-49 years with Graves' ophthalmopathy. The CDR3 protein is CSASNSRDWSYNEQFF. The CDR3 DNA reads as TGCAGTGCTAGCAACTCCCGGGACTGGTCCTACAATGAGCAGTTCTTC.